This T cell receptor beta chain was sequenced for a study of blood T cell repertoires in COVID-19. Study-level information: Material from acute and convalescent COVID-19 was sourced from the United States, Italy and Spain. PBMCs, B-cell-depleted T cells, or T cells were the source of the cDNA or gDNA that made up the material.

V was trimmed by 1 base and J by 3 bases, leaving 12 bases between them. CDR1 SEHNR and CDR2 FQNEAQ come from the germline V gene (reference sequence). The CDR3 runs to 15 residues. How the authors handled the data: Reference gene primer amplification in the assay estimated nucleated cell counts. Assay: immunoSEQ multiplex PCR; the TCRdb copy retains only in-frame clones and omits some. V and J calls and clone size are as listed in that table; D and trimming were resolved from the DNA. This table has roughly 200,000 clones, about four fifths appearing once. Sequencing used peripheral blood. The TCR originated in a man between 65 and 85 years old with active or convalescent COVID-19. The V call is TRBV7-9, the J call TRBJ1-2; possible D gene TRBD1, 5 bases. The CDR3 loop reads CASSLGSGGDYGYTF. CDR3 nucleotides: TGTGCCAGCAGCTTAGGGAGCGGGGGAGACTATGGCTACACCTTC.